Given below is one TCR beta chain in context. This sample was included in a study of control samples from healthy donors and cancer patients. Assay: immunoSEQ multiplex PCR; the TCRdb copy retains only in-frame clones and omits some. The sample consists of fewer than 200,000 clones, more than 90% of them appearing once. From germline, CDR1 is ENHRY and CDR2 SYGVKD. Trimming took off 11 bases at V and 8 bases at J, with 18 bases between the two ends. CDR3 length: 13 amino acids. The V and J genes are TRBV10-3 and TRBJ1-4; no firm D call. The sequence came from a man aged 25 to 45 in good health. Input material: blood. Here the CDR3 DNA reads TGTGCCTCAAAACATCATAATGGGGAAAAACTGTTTTTT. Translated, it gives CASKHHNGEKLFF.